This T cell receptor (beta chain) was captured in a study of control samples from healthy donors and cancer patients. The germline CDR1 and CDR2 sequences are KGHSH and LQKENI. The V gene end was trimmed by 6 bases and the J gene end by 3 bases; junction bases not matched to a gene: 7. This CDR3 region has 14 residues. Method: immunoSEQ multiplex PCR; TCRdb's copy keeps in-frame clones and lacks some. The data contain 120,000 to 150,000 clones, roughly 92% of them singletons. The source material was blood. This rearrangement joins TRBV18 to TRBJ2-5; 7 bases align to TRBD1. The receptor's source is a man aged 40-49 years in good health. CDR3 region: CASSYWDREETQYF. CDR3 nucleotides: TGTGCCAGCTCCTACTGGGACAGAGAAGAGACCCAGTACTTC.